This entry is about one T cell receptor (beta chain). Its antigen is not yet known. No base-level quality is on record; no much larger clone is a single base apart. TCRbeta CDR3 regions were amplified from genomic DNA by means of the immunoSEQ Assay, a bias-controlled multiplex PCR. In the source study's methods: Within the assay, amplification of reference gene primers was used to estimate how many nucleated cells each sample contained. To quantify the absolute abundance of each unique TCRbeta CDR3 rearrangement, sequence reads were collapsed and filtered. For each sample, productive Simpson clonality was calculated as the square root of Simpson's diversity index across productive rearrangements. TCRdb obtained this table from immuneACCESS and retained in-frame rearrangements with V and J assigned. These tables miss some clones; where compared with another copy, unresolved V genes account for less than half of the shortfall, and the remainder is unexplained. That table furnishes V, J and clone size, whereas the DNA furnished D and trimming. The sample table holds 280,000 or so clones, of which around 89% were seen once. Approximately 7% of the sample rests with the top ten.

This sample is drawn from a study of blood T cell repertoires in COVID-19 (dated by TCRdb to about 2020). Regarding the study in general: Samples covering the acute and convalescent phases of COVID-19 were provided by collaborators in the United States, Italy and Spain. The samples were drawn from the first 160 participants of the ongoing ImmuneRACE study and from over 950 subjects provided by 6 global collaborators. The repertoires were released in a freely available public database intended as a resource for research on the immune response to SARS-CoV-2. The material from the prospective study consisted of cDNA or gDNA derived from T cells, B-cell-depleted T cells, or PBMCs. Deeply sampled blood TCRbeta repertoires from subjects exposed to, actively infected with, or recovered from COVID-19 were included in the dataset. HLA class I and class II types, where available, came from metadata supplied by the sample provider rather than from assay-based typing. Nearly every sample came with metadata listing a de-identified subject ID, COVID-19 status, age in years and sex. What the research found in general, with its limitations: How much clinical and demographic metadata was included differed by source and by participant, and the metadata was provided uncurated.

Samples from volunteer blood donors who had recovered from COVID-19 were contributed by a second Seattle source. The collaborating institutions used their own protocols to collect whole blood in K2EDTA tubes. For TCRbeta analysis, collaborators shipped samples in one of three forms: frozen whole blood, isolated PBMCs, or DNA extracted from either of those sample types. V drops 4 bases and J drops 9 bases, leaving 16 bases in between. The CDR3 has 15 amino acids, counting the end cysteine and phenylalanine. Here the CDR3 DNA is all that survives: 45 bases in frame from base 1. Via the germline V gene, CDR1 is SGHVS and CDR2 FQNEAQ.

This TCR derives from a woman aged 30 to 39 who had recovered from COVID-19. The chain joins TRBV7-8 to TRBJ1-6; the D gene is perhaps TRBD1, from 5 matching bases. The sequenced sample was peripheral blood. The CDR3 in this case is CASSSYGDGSSPLHF. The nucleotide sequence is TGTGCCAGCAGCTCCTACGGGGACGGGAGTTCACCCCTCCACTTT.